This entry features one T cell receptor beta chain sequence. The antigen remains unidentified. V trimming: 5 bases; J trimming: 8 bases; junction bases outside the gene matches: 14. Germline values: CDR1 DFQATT, CDR2 SNEGSKA (reference sequence). The CDR3 totals 15 residues. This specimen comes from a study of post-analysis software for immune sequencing data. Study information: As for disease course, relapsing-remitting, secondary progressive and progressive-relapsing multiple sclerosis were all included.

Study outcomes and limitations: Significantly decreased normalized Chao1 diversity was recorded for multiple sclerosis patients relative to controls. A handful of TRBV segments appeared more often in patients than in controls, and TRBV5-6, TRBV5-1 and TRBV20-1 were among these. Clustering by F measure revealed strong co-clustering among samples prepared together in one batch.

Unique molecular identifiers were built into the TCR beta cDNA libraries. The source material, roughly 0.9 to 11 million T cells, gave rise to 400,000 to 550,000 cDNA molecules. One entry per CDR3 protein, called by TCRdb with MiXCR from the PCR reads. There are hundreds of thousands of distinct CDR3 sequences in the sample; just under 30% occur only once, and more than 0.55% lies in the top ten. Sequencing was carried out using blood. This receptor was obtained from a girl between 5 and 17 years old with multiple sclerosis. The V and J genes are TRBV20-1 and TRBJ2-1; 8 bases fit TRBD2. CDR3 in DNA: TGCAGTGCTGGGAAAGCGGGAGCATTTTTCCATGAGCAGTTCTTC. This codes for CSAGKAGAFFHEQFF.